This TCR beta chain was recorded in a study of cytomegalovirus exposure and HLA in healthy donors. Study-wide results and limits: The study had only CMV serostatus as immune exposure information. Certain sequence variants were highly shared and formed a cluster, and this cluster was likely a sequencing artifact.

Unmatched junction bases numbered 1, after V lost 0 bases and J lost 4 bases. Looked up from germline, CDR1 is SEHNR and CDR2 is FQNEAQ (reference sequence). CDR3 length: 15 residues. The PCR used 60 Vbeta and 13 Jbeta primers. Here immunoSEQ multiplex PCR was the method, and the copy in TCRdb shows in-frame clones only, minus some. Among some 130,000 clones, roughly 79% were seen once, and the ten largest hold 1.1%. Turning to this clone: Its antigen is still unknown.

Although they were nominally healthy when sampled, donors likely had unrecorded immune exposures. The material sequenced was PBMCs. The rearrangement uses TRBV7-9 and TRBJ2-2; 8 bases are a match to TRBD2. This clonotype was sampled from a male donor in good health and CMV-seronegative. The CDR3 nucleotides read TGTGCCAGCAGCTTAGCTGCGGGGGGCACCGGGGAGCTGTTTTTT. Protein sequence: CASSLAAGGTGELFF. The whole variable domain, filled in from reference TRBV7-9 and TRBJ2-2, reads DTGVSQNPRHKITKRGQNVTFRCDPISEHNRLYWYRQTLGQGPEFLTYFQNEAQLEKSRLLSDRFSAERPKGSFSTLEIQRTEQGDSAMYLCASSLAAGGTGELFFGEGSRLTVL.